This T cell receptor (beta chain) was recovered during a study of T cells in women clearing cervical HPV infection (dated by TCRdb to the late 2010s). With regard to the full study: Cases were 20 to 25 women with histologically confirmed HPV16-related CIN3 or worse, including a couple of invasive cancers. Controls were approximately 25 women whose single incident HPV16 infection cleared within 12 months without precancer or cancer developing. Blood from cases was collected at the visit where the lesion was first found, while blood from controls was collected once the infection could no longer be detected. For cases, the median interval between lesion detection and blood sampling was around 160 days, with an interquartile range of roughly 85 to 210 days. Because only a few women had HLA typing data, the possibility that HLA type acted as a confounder could not be ruled out. An exploratory proof-of-principle case-control study, nested within the Guanacaste HPV Natural History Study in Costa Rica, was conducted to compare TCR repertoires across cervical HPV16 outcomes. Cases and controls were matched on age within five years and on year of sample collection. A median age of nearly 35 years was observed in cases versus 38 to 45 in controls, and no significant differences in baseline characteristics were found. In the parent cohort, around 9,500 women aged 18 or older were enrolled in Guanacaste, Costa Rica, during about 1993 to 1994 and were followed for six to seven years. Five blinded duplicates per group were added as quality controls, so that about 60 samples were obtained: 50 or so participants and 10 replicates.

Taken from the germline V gene (reference sequence), the CDR1 and CDR2 loops are DFQATT and SNEGSKA. From V the trimming removes 7 bases and from J it removes 3 bases, while the gene matches leave 8 bases of the junction unaccounted for. The CDR3 contains 13 residues, cysteine and phenylalanine counted. The 30 bases shown cover part of the CDR3, and their frame starts at base 1. Every participant had a single incident cervical HPV16 infection, and prevalent HPV16 infections were excluded. Cervical HPV DNA was detected with MY09/MY11 PCR, and genotyping was done by dot-blot hybridization. Around 16 mL of heparinized blood was centrifuged, after which the buffy coat was aliquoted, frozen at -30 degrees C, and then stored at -80 degrees C. Genomic DNA was extracted from buffy coat specimens using QIAGEN kits. Using the immunoSEQ assay, multiplex PCR amplified TCR beta CDR3 regions from an average of 1200 ng of genomic DNA per sample. The assay corrected primer bias using a complete synthetic TCR repertoire to establish an amplification baseline. The amplicons were sequenced on the Illumina platform. Concerning the study's data processing: Sequence errors were corrected by clustering with frequency ratios and a modified nearest-neighbor algorithm, and the sequences were then analyzed in the immunoSEQ Analyzer using IMGT gene definitions. At each rarefaction depth, TCR richness and evenness were averaged across 20 rarefaction repeats, and any sample with fewer sequences than the depth was left out. Wilcoxon rank sum tests with FDR correction were used to compare V, D and J gene relative abundances between the groups. An intraclass correlation of around 96% for TCR richness and an average of 76.4% across over 65 gene segments were obtained from the blinded duplicates. This immuneACCESS table, as held by TCRdb, lists in-frame sequences with V and J called but not all clones. Of the missing ones, under half trace to an unresolved V gene in checked studies; the others have no known cause. V and J calls plus clone size are reproduced from that table; the DNA served to infer D and trimming. In this sample's table one finds 30,000 to 35,000 clones. The ten largest clones take up 4.2% of the sample.

Broad study findings and their caveats: The cross-sectional design could not show whether associations preceded infection or resulted from it; effector/memory subsets and HPV-specific T cells were not isolated. TRBV6-7 relative abundance was lower in cases than in controls (around 0.11% versus 0.15%; Bonferroni P = 0.0008). Significantly higher TCR repertoire richness was observed in CIN3+ cases than in controls across sequencing depths, whereas no difference in evenness was found. Because the number of T cells per sample was unknown, the richness differences could reflect varying T-cell content rather than repertoire biology. Random forest classifiers that combined richness and V gene abundances separated cases from controls with an estimated AUC of 0.8 to 0.9.

Concerning this clone itself: Its antigen specificity is not known. The missing CDR3 end, 3 residues past where the read stops, is filled in from the germline J gene.

In this chain, TRBV20-1 is recombined with TRBJ1-2; TRBD1 fits 7 bases in the junction. This sequence originates from a woman aged 18 to 75 with a cervical HPV16 infection that either progressed to CIN3+ or cleared (not recorded which). What was sequenced was blood buffy coat. Partial CDR3 DNA: TGCAGTGGCACGACAGGGTCCGACTATGGC. This gives the protein CSGTTGSDYG. The entire CDR3 is CSGTTGSDYGYTF.